The T cell receptor beta chain described here comes from a study of vaccination effects on CD4 cells after COVID-19. Turning to the study itself: Sampling occurred a median 72 days post second dose, range 14 to 241. Notes on the study in general: Few convalescent patients, and no early post-infection timepoints, were available to the study.

Sequencing in the ViraFEST assay came after antigen-specific CD4+ T cells had been expanded with viral peptide pools, which were used to stimulate PBMC. It was after around eleven days of culture that CD4+ T cells were isolated. Two doses of either BNT162b2 or mRNA-1273 were given to each participant. Previously uninfected by SARS-CoV-2, the vaccine recipients also showed negative nucleocapsid antibodies. IL-2 medium supplanted half the medium on days 3 and 7. This CDR3 has 17 residues. Germline V CDR1 and CDR2: WSHSY, SAAADI. Trimming took 0 bases from V and 4 from J, leaving 16 bases between them. The assay was immunoSEQ multiplex PCR, and TCRdb's table has in-frame clones only and misses some. Of over 30,000 clones detected, approximately 78% appear once; the ten largest clones hold approximately 1.6%. Of note for this clone: Its antigen is as yet unknown.

The sequence came from a human donor who received a COVID-19 vaccine. Some clones in this sample may be carry-over from other donors' samples. The gene calls are TRBV10-2 and TRBJ1-3; D unresolved. The sequencing used CD4+ T cells from PBMCs cultured with HCoV-NL63 spike peptides, collected after COVID-19 vaccination. CDR3 bases: TGCGCCAGCAGTGAGTCGGGCAGCCCAGGCTCCGGAAACACCATATATTTT. Encoded protein: CASSESGSPGSGNTIYF.